This T cell receptor beta chain emerged from a study of blood T cell repertoires in COVID-19. Study overall: Samples representing acute and convalescent COVID-19 were sourced from the United States, Italy and Spain. From T cells, B-cell-depleted T cells, or PBMCs came the material, which was cDNA or gDNA.

Authors' methods: Nucleated cell counts were estimated from reference gene primer amplification. Measured with immunoSEQ multiplex PCR; TCRdb has only the in-frame clones, and not every one. V, J and clone size are taken as reported in that table, and D and trimming were inferred from the DNA itself. Here the sample spans 100,000 or so clones, roughly 90% being singletons. CDR1 and CDR2 (germline): MNHEY, SVGAGI. The CDR3 is 13 amino acids. V shed 5 bases and J shed 7 bases, with 14 bases lying between them. The gene calls are TRBV6-5 and TRBJ1-2; D is perhaps TRBD1 (6 bases). This receptor was taken from a man younger than 45 in a cohort sampled during active COVID-19. The sequenced sample was peripheral blood. The chain's CDR3 is CASSTRGLAGYTF. The DNA of the CDR3 is TGTGCCAGCAGTACCAGGGGTCTCGCTGGCTACACCTTC.